This T cell receptor beta chain is from a study of beta chain features in type 1 diabetes. The investigators reverse transcribed all of the isolated RNA, so they sequenced expressed TCRB transcripts. Libraries were prepared by immunoSEQ multiplex PCR; TCRdb keeps only in-frame clonotypes and omits some of them. The sample records almost 350,000 clones, less than 9.5% being singletons. Study-level findings and limits: Reduced insertions and increased deletions marked VDJ junctions in type 1 diabetes patients. Here, the possible influence of HLA type (on TCRB rearrangement) remained unresolved.

Details on this clone: Its antigen remains unidentified.

Germline CDR1 and CDR2: SEHNR and FQNEAQ (reference sequence). The CDR3 extends over 17 amino acids. Unmatched junction bases numbered 5, after V lost 2 bases and J lost 2 bases. The source is a woman aged 18-30 years in good health. The rearrangement joins TRBV7-9 to TRBJ2-2; 10 nucleotides align to TRBD2. Sequencing was performed on central memory CD4+ T cells from blood. CDR3 amino acids: CASSLNLLAGNTGELFF. As DNA, the CDR3 is TGTGCCAGCAGCTTAAATTTACTAGCGGGAAACACCGGGGAGCTGTTTTTT.